This T cell receptor (beta chain) was observed in a study of shared clonotypes between healthy human individuals. Using immunoSEQ multiplex PCR, the repertoire was profiled, and TCRdb retains in-frame clones only, with some absent. The table lists 2 million to 2.5 million clones, approximately 95% of them singletons. Germline CDR1 and CDR2: SGHRS and YFSETQ. The CDR3 spans 20 residues. The J segment lost 6 bases and the V segment lost 4 bases, leaving 25 bases of the junction unmatched. This receptor was identified in a man aged 18 to 29 in good health. Sequencing used naive CD4+ T cells sorted from blood. As to subset: CD45RA+ positively selected. The chain recombines TRBV5-1 with TRBJ2-7, with TRBD1 identical over 10 bases. CDR3 in amino acids: CASSREEGQGMPRRPSEQYF. DNA for the CDR3: TGCGCCAGCAGCCGCGAAGAGGGACAGGGGATGCCAAGACGTCCATCCGAGCAGTACTTC.